This is a list of T cell receptor beta chains from one sample in a study of T-cell memory formation after mild COVID-19. MiXCR was run by TCRdb on the 5' RACE reads, yielding one entry per CDR3 protein. The table includes a few hundred thousand distinct CDR3 sequences, 8.5% to 9.5% detected once. Sequenced: PBMCs or a T cell subset sorted from them (not recorded which). The receptor set was obtained from a man aged 18-30 years who had mild COVID-19 (a few samples of this study predate the infection). Cell type and time point are not known. CDR3s include the opening cysteine and the closing phenylalanine or tryptophan. A D gene is named only where the DNA matches it firmly. Size tells how often a clone was seen (once, few, many) or the class of an expanded clone, and some rows leave it out.

CDR3 DNA,CDR3 protein,clone size,J gene,V gene,D gene
TGTGCCAGCAGCCAACTCAGTAGGGAGCTGTTTTTT,CASSQLSRELFF,many,TRBJ2-2,TRBV3-1,NA
TGTGCCAGCAGCTTAGATGGGGGGCCAGGCTATGGCTACACCTTC,CASSLDGGPGYGYTF,few,TRBJ1-2,TRBV7-8,NA
TGTGCCAGCAGCTTAGCCCCGAACACGGGAAACACCATATATTTT,CASSLAPNTGNTIYF,NA,TRBJ1-3,TRBV7-2,NA
TGTGCCAGCAGCCTAAACAGAGATATCTACAATGAGCAGTTCTTC,CASSLNRDIYNEQFF,few,TRBJ2-1,TRBV7-2,NA
TGTGCCAGCAGCTTCAACAGGGGAACTGAAGCTTTCTTT,CASSFNRGTEAFF,few,TRBJ1-1,TRBV5-6,TRBD1
TGCAGCTCCCGGGACACCGGATACGAGCAGTACTTC,CSSRDTGYEQYF,NA,TRBJ2-7,TRBV29-1,NA
TGTGCCAGCAGTTACCCCGACAGGGGGCCCGGGGAGCTGTTTTTT,CASSYPDRGPGELFF,NA,TRBJ2-2,TRBV6-6,TRBD1
TGTGCCAGCAGTTTACTGGCGACAGGGGGGGAAGAGACCCAGTACTTC,CASSLLATGGEETQYF,few,TRBJ2-5,TRBV12-3/TRBV12-4,TRBD1
TGTGCCAGCAGTTACGGCGGGGGGGTTTTCAATGAGCAGTTCTTC,CASSYGGGVFNEQFF,few,TRBJ2-1,TRBV6-5,TRBD2
TGCAGCGTTGACGAGCAGCGTTCAGCTGAGCAGTTCTTC,CSVDEQRSAEQFF,many,TRBJ2-1,TRBV29-1,NA
TGCGCCAGCAGCTCGGGGTTTAACACAGATACGCAGTATTTT,CASSSGFNTDTQYF,NA,TRBJ2-3,TRBV5-1,NA
TGTGCCAGCAGCTTCGGGGGACCCACCGGGGAGCTGTTTTTT,CASSFGGPTGELFF,NA,TRBJ2-2,TRBV11-3,NA
TGTGCCAGCTCACAGGTGGACACCGGGGAGCTGTTTTTT,CASSQVDTGELFF,few,TRBJ2-2,TRBV18,NA
TGTGCCAGCAGCAAACAGAGCTCTGGGGCCAACGTCCTGACTTTC,CASSKQSSGANVLTF,many,TRBJ2-6,TRBV7-3,NA
TGTGCCAGCAGCTCCGCTACAGATAACACTGAAGCTTTCTTT,CASSSATDNTEAFF,NA,TRBJ1-1,TRBV12-3/TRBV12-4,NA
TGTGCCAGCAGTTTATCACCAGGGCGAGGGGAGACCCAGTACTTC,CASSLSPGRGETQYF,few,TRBJ2-5,TRBV28,NA
TGTGCCAGCAGCTCCGACAGAACTAGCACAGATACGCAGTATTTT,CASSSDRTSTDTQYF,many,TRBJ2-3,TRBV7-9,NA